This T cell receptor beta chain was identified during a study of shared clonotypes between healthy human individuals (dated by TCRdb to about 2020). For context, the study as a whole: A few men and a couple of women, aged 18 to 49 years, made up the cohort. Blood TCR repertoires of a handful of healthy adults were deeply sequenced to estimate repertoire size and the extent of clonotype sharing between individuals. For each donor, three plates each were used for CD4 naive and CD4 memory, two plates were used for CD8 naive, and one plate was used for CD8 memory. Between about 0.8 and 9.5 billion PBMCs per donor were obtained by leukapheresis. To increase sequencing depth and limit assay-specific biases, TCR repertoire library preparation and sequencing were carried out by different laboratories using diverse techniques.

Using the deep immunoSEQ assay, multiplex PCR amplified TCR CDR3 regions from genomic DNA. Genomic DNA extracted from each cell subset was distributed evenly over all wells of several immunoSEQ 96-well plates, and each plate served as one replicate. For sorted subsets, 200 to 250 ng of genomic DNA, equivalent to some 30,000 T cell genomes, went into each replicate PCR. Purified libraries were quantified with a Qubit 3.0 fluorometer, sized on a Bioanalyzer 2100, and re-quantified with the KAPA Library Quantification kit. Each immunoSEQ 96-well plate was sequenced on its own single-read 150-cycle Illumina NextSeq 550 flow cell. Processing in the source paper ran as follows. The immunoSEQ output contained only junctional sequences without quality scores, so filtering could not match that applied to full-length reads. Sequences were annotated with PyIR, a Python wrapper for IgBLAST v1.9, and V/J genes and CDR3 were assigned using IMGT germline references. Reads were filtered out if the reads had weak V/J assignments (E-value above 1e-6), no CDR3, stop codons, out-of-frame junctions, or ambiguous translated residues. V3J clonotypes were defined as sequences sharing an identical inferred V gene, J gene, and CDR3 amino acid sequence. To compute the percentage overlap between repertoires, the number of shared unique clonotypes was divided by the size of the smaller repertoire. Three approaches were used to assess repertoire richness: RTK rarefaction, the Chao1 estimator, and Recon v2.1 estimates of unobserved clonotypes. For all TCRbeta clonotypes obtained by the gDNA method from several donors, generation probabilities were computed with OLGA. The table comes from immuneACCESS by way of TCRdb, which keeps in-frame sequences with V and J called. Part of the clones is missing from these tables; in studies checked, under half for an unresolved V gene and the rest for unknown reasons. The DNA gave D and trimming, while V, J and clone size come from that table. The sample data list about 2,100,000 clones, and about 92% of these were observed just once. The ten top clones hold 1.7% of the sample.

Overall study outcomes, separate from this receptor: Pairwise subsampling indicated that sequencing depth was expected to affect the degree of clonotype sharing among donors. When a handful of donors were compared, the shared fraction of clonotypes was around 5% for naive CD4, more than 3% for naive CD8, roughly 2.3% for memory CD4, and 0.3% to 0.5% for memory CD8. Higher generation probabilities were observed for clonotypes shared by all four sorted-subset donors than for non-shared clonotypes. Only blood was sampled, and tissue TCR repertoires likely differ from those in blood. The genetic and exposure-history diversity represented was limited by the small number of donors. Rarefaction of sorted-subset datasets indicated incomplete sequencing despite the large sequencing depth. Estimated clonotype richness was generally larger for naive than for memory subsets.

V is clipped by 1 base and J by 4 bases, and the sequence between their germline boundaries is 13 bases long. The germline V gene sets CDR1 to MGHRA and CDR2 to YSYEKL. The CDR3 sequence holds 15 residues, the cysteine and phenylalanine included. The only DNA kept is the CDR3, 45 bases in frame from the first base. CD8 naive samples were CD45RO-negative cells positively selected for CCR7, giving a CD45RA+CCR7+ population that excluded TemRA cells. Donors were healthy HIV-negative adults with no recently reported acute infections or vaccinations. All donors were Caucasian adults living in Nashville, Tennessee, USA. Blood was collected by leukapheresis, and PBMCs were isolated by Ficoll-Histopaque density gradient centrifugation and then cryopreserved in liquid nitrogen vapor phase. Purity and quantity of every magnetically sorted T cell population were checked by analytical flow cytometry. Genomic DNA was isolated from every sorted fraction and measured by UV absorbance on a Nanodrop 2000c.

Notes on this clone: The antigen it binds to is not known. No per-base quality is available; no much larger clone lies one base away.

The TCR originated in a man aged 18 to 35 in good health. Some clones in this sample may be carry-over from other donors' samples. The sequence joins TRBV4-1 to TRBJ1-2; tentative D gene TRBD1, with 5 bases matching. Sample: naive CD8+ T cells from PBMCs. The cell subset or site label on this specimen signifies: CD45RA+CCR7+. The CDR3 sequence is CASSQGEGRGYGYTF. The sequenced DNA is TGCGCCAGCAGCCAAGGGGAGGGAAGGGGCTATGGCTACACCTTC.